Here is one TCR beta chain with its context. Its ends do not fully match the called genes, so a read error is possible. Template material for amplifying TCR beta CDR3 regions consisted of RNA transcripts. The study used the HTBI primer set for a first-round RT-PCR of the TCR CDR3. TCRdb passed the multiplex PCR reads through MiXCR, listing each CDR3 protein once. The table includes roughly 400,000 distinct CDR3 sequences, just under 25% detected once. Germline lookup yields CDR1 MDHEN and CDR2 SYDVKM. The CDR3 extends over 14 amino acids. This sample was taken from a study of T cells in Graves' hyperthyroidism and ophthalmopathy.

The sample consisted of blood. The chain is built from TRBV28 and TRBJ2-1; 8 bases map to TRBD2. The receptor's source is a man between 50 and 59 years old with Graves' hyperthyroidism. As DNA, the CDR3 is TGTGCCAGCGGTTTGAGCGGGGGCGACAATGAGCAGTTCTTC. Its protein is CASGLSGGDNEQFF.